This is a list of T cell receptor beta chains from one sample in a study of shared clonotypes between healthy human individuals. Generated by immunoSEQ multiplex PCR, the TCRdb table keeps only in-frame clones and is missing some. The sample carries millions of clones, 85% to 95% recorded once. Sequenced input: naive CD4+ T cells sorted from blood. The receptor set was obtained from a man between 18 and 35 years old in good health. Both conserved end residues are part of each CDR3. The order of the fields is D gene, J gene, clone size, V gene, CDR3 DNA, CDR3 protein. A D gene is named only where the DNA matches it firmly. Only part of the rows carry a size: once, few, many, or a class if the clone is expanded.

d_call: .
j_call: TRBJ2-7
clone_size: .
v_call: TRBV6-1
cdr3_nt: TGTGCCAGCAGGCCTCAGGGGGGGATTCCCTACGAGCAGTACTTC
cdr3_aa: CASRPQGGIPYEQYF

d_call: .
j_call: TRBJ2-3
clone_size: once
v_call: TRBV6-4
cdr3_nt: TGTGCCAGCAGTGTTTCCGGGTTGGACACAGATACGCAGTATTTT
cdr3_aa: CASSVSGLDTDTQYF

d_call: .
j_call: TRBJ1-1
clone_size: .
v_call: TRBV11-2
cdr3_nt: TGTGCCAGCAGCCCAATGGGACGGATCATGAACACTGAAGCTTTCTTT
cdr3_aa: CASSPMGRIMNTEAFF

d_call: .
j_call: TRBJ2-5
clone_size: .
v_call: TRBV7-2
cdr3_nt: TGTGCCAGCAGCAAGGGGCGGGAGACCCAGTACTTC
cdr3_aa: CASSKGRETQYF

d_call: .
j_call: TRBJ2-7
clone_size: .
v_call: TRBV7-2
cdr3_nt: TGTGCCAGCAGCTTTGGGACTCAAAACGAGCAGTACTTC
cdr3_aa: CASSFGTQNEQYF

d_call: .
j_call: TRBJ2-5
clone_size: .
v_call: TRBV4-3
cdr3_nt: TGCGCCAGCAGCCGAGACCAGGCGGATCCATCTCAAGAGACCCAGTACTTC
cdr3_aa: CASSRDQADPSQETQYF

d_call: .
j_call: TRBJ2-1
clone_size: .
v_call: TRBV4-1
cdr3_nt: TGCGCCAGCAGACCGACGGGGGGCAACTACAATGAGCAGTTCTTC
cdr3_aa: CASRPTGGNYNEQFF

d_call: TRBD1
j_call: TRBJ1-4
clone_size: .
v_call: TRBV10-2
cdr3_nt: TGCGCCAGCACCCAGGGGGCATGGGATGAAAAACTGTTTTTT
cdr3_aa: CASTQGAWDEKLFF

d_call: TRBD2
j_call: TRBJ2-1
clone_size: .
v_call: TRBV7-8
cdr3_nt: TGTGCCAGCAGCTCGACTAGCGGGCCCCACAATGAGCAGTTCTTC
cdr3_aa: CASSSTSGPHNEQFF

d_call: .
j_call: TRBJ2-7
clone_size: .
v_call: TRBV5-1
cdr3_nt: TGCGCCAGCAGCTTAGGAATATCGGTGTCTGAAAGCGAGCAGTACTTC
cdr3_aa: CASSLGISVSESEQYF

d_call: .
j_call: TRBJ2-7
clone_size: .
v_call: TRBV28
cdr3_nt: TGTGCCAGCACCACTCGGGGGAAGGGCGGCTACGAGCAGTACTTC
cdr3_aa: CASTTRGKGGYEQYF

d_call: .
j_call: TRBJ1-2
clone_size: .
v_call: TRBV9
cdr3_nt: TGTGCCAGCAGCGTTGGCGGGTATGGCTACACCTTC
cdr3_aa: CASSVGGYGYTF

d_call: TRBD1
j_call: TRBJ1-4
clone_size: .
v_call: TRBV30
cdr3_nt: TGTGCCTGGGGGACAGGGGGGCCAACTAATGAAAAACTGTTTTTT
cdr3_aa: CAWGTGGPTNEKLFF

d_call: TRBD2
j_call: TRBJ2-4
clone_size: .
v_call: TRBV6-5
cdr3_nt: TGTGCCAGCGGGCGGGAGGGGGCCAAAAACATTCAGTACTTC
cdr3_aa: CASGREGAKNIQYF

d_call: .
j_call: TRBJ2-7
clone_size: .
v_call: TRBV30
cdr3_nt: TGTGCCTGGAGAGGAATTGACTACGAGCAGTACTTC
cdr3_aa: CAWRGIDYEQYF

d_call: TRBD2
j_call: TRBJ2-5
clone_size: .
v_call: TRBV7-2
cdr3_nt: TGTGCCAGCAGCTTCGGACTAGCGGGGGGGCGAACAGAGACCCAGTACTTC
cdr3_aa: CASSFGLAGGRTETQYF

d_call: .
j_call: TRBJ2-5
clone_size: .
v_call: TRBV7-2
cdr3_nt: TGTGCCAGCAGCTTACGGGGTGGGAGAGAGACCCAGTACTTC
cdr3_aa: CASSLRGGRETQYF

d_call: .
j_call: TRBJ2-3
clone_size: .
v_call: TRBV2
cdr3_nt: TGTGCCAGCAGTGGACAGAACACAGATACGCAGTATTTT
cdr3_aa: CASSGQNTDTQYF

d_call: TRBD1
j_call: TRBJ2-5
clone_size: .
v_call: TRBV27
cdr3_nt: TGTGCCAGCAGTTACACAGGGGGTGTGACCCAGTACTTC
cdr3_aa: CASSYTGGVTQYF

d_call: .
j_call: TRBJ2-3
clone_size: .
v_call: TRBV5-1
cdr3_nt: TGCGCCAGCAGCAGCATAGGCCCAGATACGCAGTATTTT
cdr3_aa: CASSSIGPDTQYF

d_call: TRBD1
j_call: TRBJ2-2
clone_size: .
v_call: TRBV5-1
cdr3_nt: TGCGCCAGCAGCTTAGGGACAGCCCACACCGGGGAGCTGTTTTTT
cdr3_aa: CASSLGTAHTGELFF

d_call: .
j_call: TRBJ2-7
clone_size: .
v_call: TRBV10-1
cdr3_nt: TGCGCCAGCAGTGAGTGGAGGGCGGGGAGCGAGCAGTACTTC
cdr3_aa: CASSEWRAGSEQYF

d_call: TRBD1
j_call: TRBJ1-2
clone_size: .
v_call: TRBV27
cdr3_nt: TGTGCCAGCAGCCAACTAGGCACAGGGGTCCCCTATGGCTACACCTTC
cdr3_aa: CASSQLGTGVPYGYTF

d_call: .
j_call: TRBJ1-6
clone_size: .
v_call: TRBV5-5
cdr3_nt: TGTGCCAGCAGCTTGTACGGGCCCGAGTCCTATAATTCACCCCTCCACTTT
cdr3_aa: CASSLYGPESYNSPLHF

d_call: .
j_call: TRBJ2-7
clone_size: .
v_call: TRBV2
cdr3_nt: TGTGCCAGCGGTCCCAGGGCCTACGAGCAGTACTTC
cdr3_aa: CASGPRAYEQYF

d_call: .
j_call: TRBJ1-1
clone_size: .
v_call: TRBV30
cdr3_nt: TGTGCCTGGAGTCAGATTGGGGGGCGGGAAGCTTTCTTT
cdr3_aa: CAWSQIGGREAFF

d_call: TRBD1
j_call: TRBJ1-4
clone_size: .
v_call: TRBV5-6
cdr3_nt: TGTGCCAGCAGCGTATCCGGGGAAGGGGGCGCGCCTAATGAAAAACTGTTTTTT
cdr3_aa: CASSVSGEGGAPNEKLFF

d_call: TRBD2
j_call: TRBJ2-7
clone_size: .
v_call: TRBV6-6
cdr3_nt: TGTGCCAGCACCTCCGGGACTAGCATCTACGAGCAGTACTTC
cdr3_aa: CASTSGTSIYEQYF

d_call: .
j_call: TRBJ1-2
clone_size: .
v_call: TRBV6-5
cdr3_nt: TGTGCCAGCAGCGGGGGTTCCTATGGCTACACCTTC
cdr3_aa: CASSGGSYGYTF

d_call: TRBD2
j_call: TRBJ2-1
clone_size: .
v_call: TRBV9
cdr3_nt: TGTGCCAGCAGCGTAGTTTATGGAGATGCTAGCGGGAGTTACCATGAGCAGTTCTTC
cdr3_aa: CASSVVYGDASGSYHEQFF

d_call: .
j_call: TRBJ1-2
clone_size: .
v_call: TRBV5-5
cdr3_nt: TGTGCCAGCAGGCTTACATCGATGAACTATGGCTACACCTTC
cdr3_aa: CASRLTSMNYGYTF

d_call: TRBD2
j_call: TRBJ2-5
clone_size: .
v_call: TRBV15
cdr3_nt: TGTGCCACCAGCCCCCGTCCAGTGGGTAGCGGGAGGCAAGAGACCCAGTACTTC
cdr3_aa: CATSPRPVGSGRQETQYF

d_call: .
j_call: TRBJ1-1
clone_size: .
v_call: TRBV7-3
cdr3_nt: TGTGCCAGCAGCCGGGACTCCCCGGGGACCGAAGCTTTCTTT
cdr3_aa: CASSRDSPGTEAFF

d_call: TRBD1
j_call: TRBJ1-4
clone_size: .
v_call: TRBV30
cdr3_nt: TGTGCCTGGAGTGCCCAGGGGGCAGAAAAACTGTTTTTT
cdr3_aa: CAWSAQGAEKLFF

d_call: .
j_call: TRBJ2-1
clone_size: .
v_call: TRBV5-6
cdr3_nt: TGTGCCAGCAGCGGGGTAGCGGTCCTCGAGATCTTC
cdr3_aa: CASSGVAVLEIF

d_call: TRBD1
j_call: TRBJ1-1
clone_size: .
v_call: TRBV16
cdr3_nt: TGTGCCAGCAGCCAAATGGGGACAGGGATGAACACTGAAGCTTTCTTT
cdr3_aa: CASSQMGTGMNTEAFF

d_call: TRBD2
j_call: TRBJ2-1
clone_size: .
v_call: TRBV25-1
cdr3_nt: TGTGCCAGCAGTAGGACTAGCGGGATTTTTGAGCAGTTCTTC
cdr3_aa: CASSRTSGIFEQFF

d_call: .
j_call: TRBJ2-7
clone_size: .
v_call: TRBV6-5
cdr3_nt: TGTGCCAGCAGTACCCCCAGCCGCTACGAGCAGTACTTC
cdr3_aa: CASSTPSRYEQYF

d_call: .
j_call: TRBJ1-1
clone_size: .
v_call: TRBV30
cdr3_nt: TGTGCCTCAGAAGGAACAGGGTCGAACACTGAAGCTTTCTTT
cdr3_aa: CASEGTGSNTEAFF

d_call: TRBD2
j_call: TRBJ2-3
clone_size: once
v_call: TRBV30
cdr3_nt: TGTGCCTGGAGTGTAGGCGGGGGGGGTGCAGATACGCAGTATTTT
cdr3_aa: CAWSVGGGGADTQYF

d_call: TRBD1
j_call: TRBJ2-2
clone_size: once
v_call: TRBV4-3
cdr3_nt: TGCGCCAGCAGCCAAGTAAGGGGGCAGAACACCGGGGAGCTGTTTTTT
cdr3_aa: CASSQVRGQNTGELFF

d_call: .
j_call: TRBJ1-3
clone_size: .
v_call: TRBV4-1
cdr3_nt: TGCGCCAGCAGCCAAGAACAGCTTGGAAACACCATATATTTT
cdr3_aa: CASSQEQLGNTIYF

d_call: .
j_call: TRBJ2-3
clone_size: .
v_call: TRBV9
cdr3_nt: TGTGCCAGCAGTCTTAGCGGTACAGATACGCAGTATTTT
cdr3_aa: CASSLSGTDTQYF

d_call: TRBD1
j_call: TRBJ2-3
clone_size: .
v_call: TRBV11-2
cdr3_nt: TGTGCCAGCAGCTTAGTTCGGGACAGAGCTACGCAGTATTTT
cdr3_aa: CASSLVRDRATQYF

d_call: .
j_call: TRBJ2-1
clone_size: .
v_call: TRBV18
cdr3_nt: TGTGCCAGCTCCTATATGGAACCTGTGACCAATGAGCAGTTCTTC
cdr3_aa: CASSYMEPVTNEQFF

d_call: TRBD2
j_call: TRBJ2-5
clone_size: .
v_call: TRBV5-1
cdr3_nt: TGCGCCAGCGCGCTAGCGGGAGAAGAGACCCAGTACTTC
cdr3_aa: CASALAGEETQYF

d_call: .
j_call: TRBJ2-7
clone_size: .
v_call: TRBV7-8
cdr3_nt: TGTGCCAGCAGCTTAGGAGCTAGCGCGAGCTCCTACGAGCAGTACTTC
cdr3_aa: CASSLGASASSYEQYF

d_call: TRBD1
j_call: TRBJ1-1
clone_size: .
v_call: TRBV2
cdr3_nt: TGTGCCAGCAGTGTACCGAGGACAGGGCCTTTAAACACTGAAGCTTTCTTT
cdr3_aa: CASSVPRTGPLNTEAFF

d_call: .
j_call: TRBJ2-7
clone_size: .
v_call: TRBV27
cdr3_nt: TGTGCCAGCAGTTCCCATCGGGCCGGATCCTACGAGCAGTACTTC
cdr3_aa: CASSSHRAGSYEQYF